Following are 29 T cell receptor beta chains from one sample sequenced in a study of blood T cell repertoires in COVID-19. Data came from immunoSEQ multiplex PCR; TCRdb stores just in-frame clones and leaves some out. This sample has 200,000 or so clones, with 80% to 90% found just once. Sequenced input: peripheral blood. The receptors stem from a woman in her 70s with acute or convalescent COVID-19.

This chain connects TRBV12-5 to TRBJ1-3; D remains ambiguous. The CDR3 runs to 13 residues. Per the germline V gene, CDR1 is LGHNT and CDR2 is FRNRAP. V dropped 5 bases and J dropped 3 bases, with 8 bases sitting between them. The CDR3 bases are TGTGCTAGTGGTGCGGGAAATGGAAACACCATATATTTT. It is translated as CASGAGNGNTIYF.

This sequence joins TRBV5-1 and TRBJ2-1; TRBD1 agrees at 9 bases. With V trimmed by 0 bases and J by 8 bases, 6 bases remained unmatched. The CDR3 covers 15 residues. CDR1 is SGHRS, CDR2 YFSETQ, per germline. The CDR3 coding sequence is TGCGCCAGCAGCTTGGAAGGGACAGGGTATGATGAGCAGTTCTTC. Translating it yields CASSLEGTGYDEQFF.

This chain links TRBV18 with TRBJ2-1, with 15 bases that match TRBD2. Losses at the gene ends were 4 bases for V and 3 bases for J; bases not matched to a gene: 4. Looked up from germline, CDR1 is KGHSH and CDR2 is LQKENI. This CDR3 comprises 17 residues. The CDR3 region is CASSQGTSGGIYNEQFF. DNA of the CDR3: TGTGCCAGCTCACAAGGGACTAGCGGGGGGATCTACAATGAGCAGTTCTTC.

The J gene is TRBJ1-2, the V gene TRBV5-4, with D maybe TRBD1 (6 bases). Germline-derived CDR1 and CDR2 are SGHNT and YYREEE (reference sequence). This CDR3 spans 12 amino acids. This CDR3 is CGVWGPQYGYTF. The CDR3 region has the DNA TGTGGAGTGTGGGGGCCTCAGTATGGCTACACCTTC.

V and J are TRBV3-1 (or the pseudogene TRBV3-2) and TRBJ1-2; D gene ambiguous. In germline, CDR1 is LGHDT, CDR2 YNNKEL (reference sequence). The V end lost 0 bases, the J end lost 8 bases, and 10 bases lay between the germline ends. The CDR3 has 13 amino acids. CDR3 coding DNA: TGTGCCAGCAGCCAAGATAACAGTAGGGGCTACACCTTC. It yields the protein CASSQDNSRGYTF.

The chain links TRBV4-1 to TRBJ1-1; D is ambiguous. V was pared by 4 bases and J by 4 bases, with 4 bases between. The CDR3 runs 11 residues. Germline CDR1 and CDR2: MGHRA and YSYEKL. CDR3 amino acids: CASSRGTEAFF. In DNA form, the CDR3 reads TGCGCCAGCAGCCGAGGCACTGAAGCTTTCTTT.

CDR3 DNA sequence: TGTGCCAGCAGCCTGACAGCCTACGAGCAGTACTTC. Protein: CASSLTAYEQYF. The chain links TRBV11-2 to TRBJ2-7; D is possibly TRBD1 (5 bases). Per germline, CDR1 SGHAT and CDR2 FQNNGV. The CDR3 has 12 amino acids. Trimming took 5 bases from V and 2 from J, leaving 7 bases between them.

V and J are TRBV10-2 and TRBJ1-4; the match to TRBD1 covers 7 bases. V gave up 5 bases and J gave up 8 bases; unmatched junction bases: 11. This CDR3 is built from 15 residues. Germline V gene lookup returns CDR1 WSHSY and CDR2 SAAADI. The CDR3 DNA reads as TGCGCCAGCAGTCTATCCTCAGGGGGGAGGGAAAAACTGTTTTTT. This translates into CASSLSSGGREKLFF.

Comments on this clone: This sample includes further DNA sequences coding for the same CDR3. This chain connects TRBV7-3 to TRBJ2-3, with 12 bases aligning to TRBD2. Germline CDR1 reads SGHTA; CDR2 reads FQGTGA. Trimming at V came to 5 bases and at J to 0 bases, leaving 0 bases not matched to a gene. The length of the CDR3 is 15 residues. In DNA form, the CDR3 reads TGTGCCAGCAGCCTAGCGGGAGGGAGCACAGATACGCAGTATTTT. Protein: CASSLAGGSTDTQYF.

The chain recombines TRBV7-9 with TRBJ1-6; D possibly corresponds to TRBD1 (5 bases). The CDR3 is 14 residues long. Between the trimmed V and J ends, which lost 5 bases and 9 bases, there was a span of 14 bases. Germline assignment: CDR1 SEHNR and CDR2 FQNEAQ (reference sequence). The CDR3 DNA reads TGTGCCAGCAGCCACCCTGGGGGGGGTTCACCCCTCCACTTT. This sequence encodes CASSHPGGGSPLHF.

The CDR3 bases are TGCGCCAGCAGTATGACAGATGGGATCTACGAGCAGTACTTC. It translates to CASSMTDGIYEQYF. The chain couples TRBV10-2 to TRBJ2-7; tentatively, D is TRBD1 (5 bases). The V gene lost 5 bases and the J gene lost 3 bases, with 14 bases spanning the gap. The CDR3 has 14 amino acids. The V gene's germline CDR1 is WSHSY and CDR2 SAAADI.

CDR3 DNA sequence: TGTGCCAGCAGCTTGGGAGCGAACCTCCTCTATGGCTACACCTTC. This sequence encodes CASSLGANLLYGYTF. The chain employs TRBV5-5 and TRBJ1-2; D is undetermined. The CDR3 consists of 15 residues. The germline V gene has CDR1 SGHKS and CDR2 YYEKEE (reference sequence). V was shortened by 0 bases and J by 4 bases, with 13 bases between the two germline ends.

The V gene is TRBV11-2, the J gene TRBJ2-6, with D possibly TRBD1 on 5 matching bases. V shed 0 bases and J shed 15 bases, with 21 bases lying between them. This CDR3 contains 16 residues. The V gene's germline CDR1 is SGHAT and CDR2 FQNNGV. CDR3 nucleotide sequence: TGTGCCAGCAGCTTAGAAGGGGCCCGGCGGTTGAATGGCCTGACTTTC. Protein sequence: CASSLEGARRLNGLTF.

The V call is TRBV7-9, the J call TRBJ2-6; TRBD2 agrees at 8 bases. The CDR3 spans 16 residues. Germline trimming cut 6 bases from V and 2 bases from J; bases unmatched to any gene: 6. Germline CDR1 reads SEHNR; CDR2 reads FQNEAQ (reference sequence). CDR3 in amino acids: CASSSRLAPGANVLTF. CDR3 DNA: TGTGCCAGCAGTTCCAGACTAGCGCCTGGGGCCAACGTCCTGACTTTC.

The chain joins TRBV27 to TRBJ2-5, with a weak D call TRBD2 (6 bases). Trimming left V 6 bases short and J 5 bases short, with 7 bases between. The CDR3 sequence is 11 residues long. Germline V gives CDR1 MNHEY, CDR2 SMNVEV (reference sequence). CDR3 loop: CASREGETQYF. The CDR3 DNA reads TGTGCCAGCAGGGAGGGTGAGACCCAGTACTTC.

V and J are TRBV18 and TRBJ1-1; 8 positions match TRBD1. After removal of 1 base from V and 1 base from J, the junction contained 5 bases not matched to a gene. Germline V gives CDR1 KGHSH, CDR2 LQKENI. CDR3 size: 16 residues. DNA of the CDR3: TGTGCCAGCTCACCACTGTCAGGGGGCAAGAACACTGAAGCTTTCTTT. This gives the protein CASSPLSGGKNTEAFF.

V is TRBV7-2 and J is TRBJ1-5; no reliable D call. Germline V gene data show CDR1 as SGHTA and CDR2 as FQGNSA. This CDR3 has 14 residues. The V end lost 2 bases, the J end lost 6 bases, and 11 bases lay between the germline ends. The CDR3 DNA reads as TGTGCCAGCAGCTTAATGCCCGGCGGTCAGCCCCAGCATTTT. Protein sequence: CASSLMPGGQPQHF.

The chain uses TRBV23-1 and TRBJ2-7; 8 bases fit TRBD1. TRBV23-1 is treated as an ORF (open reading frame) with a function not yet certain. The V gene end was trimmed by 7 bases and the J gene end by 0 bases; junction bases not matched to a gene: 20. The CDR3 contains 19 residues. CDR3 protein: CASTSIETGGGFFSYEQYF. The CDR3 coding sequence is TGCGCCAGCACTTCAATCGAAACAGGGGGAGGCTTTTTCTCCTACGAGCAGTACTTC.

This CDR3 reads CASSLVTGDTQYF. DNA of the CDR3: TGTGCCAGCAGCTTGGTTACAGGTGATACGCAGTATTTT. V is TRBV5-6 and J is TRBJ2-3; D is possibly TRBD1 (5 bases). CDR1 is SGHDT, CDR2 YYEEEE, per germline. Trimming cost V 0 bases and J 6 bases, with 8 bases left between them. The CDR3 totals 13 residues.

CDR3 nucleotides: TGTGACAGGGCTGGAGAGACCCAGTACTTC. Its protein product is CDRAGETQYF. The gene calls are TRBV24-1 and TRBJ2-5; maybe TRBD1 (6 bases). The CDR3 has 10 amino acids. Germline V lookup: CDR1 KGHDR, CDR2 SFDVKD.

The rearrangement links TRBV12-5 to TRBJ1-3; D perhaps matches TRBD1 (5 bases). Trimming pared 8 bases from V and 3 bases from J, leaving 17 bases between. Germline CDR1 reads LGHNT; CDR2 reads FRNRAP. The CDR3 is made up of 15 amino acids. The CDR3 region has the DNA TGTGCTAGTAAGGCCCAGGGTTTCCTTGGAAACACCATATATTTT. It yields the protein CASKAQGFLGNTIYF.

The V call is TRBV7-9, the J call TRBJ1-1; TRBD1 matches 7 bases. This CDR3 comprises 15 residues. Germline V gene data show CDR1 as SEHNR and CDR2 as FQNEAQ (reference sequence). V lost 5 bases to trimming and J lost 5 bases; unmatched junction nucleotides: 11. The CDR3 DNA is TGTGCCAGCAGCGCCCCCCACAGGGGTCGGACTGAAGCTTTCTTT. Translating it yields CASSAPHRGRTEAFF.

The rearrangement uses TRBV10-3 and TRBJ2-1; 9 bases agree with TRBD2. CDR1 is ENHRY and CDR2 is SYGVKD in the germline V gene. With V trimmed by 7 bases and J by 9 bases, 7 bases remained unmatched. This CDR3 contains 13 residues. CDR3 in DNA: TGTGCCATCACCGGGACTAGCTTCAGTGAGCAGTTCTTC. Residues: CAITGTSFSEQFF.

The chain recombines TRBV29-1 with TRBJ1-1; a possible D gene is TRBD1 (5 bases). The CDR3 runs 11 residues. With 7 bases removed from V and 5 bases from J, the gap between germline ends came to 11 bases. Germline V CDR1 and CDR2: SQVTM, ANQGSEA. This CDR3 reads CSAPRGTEAFF. The CDR3 DNA is TGCAGCGCACCCCGGGGGACTGAAGCTTTCTTT.

This clone was observed a few times. The J gene is TRBJ2-7, the V gene TRBV7-2; 7 bases are shared with TRBD2. V was pared by 2 bases and J by 6 bases, with 7 bases of the junction left unmatched. The germline CDR1 and CDR2 sequences are SGHTA and FQGNSA. This CDR3 has 14 amino acids. The CDR3 here is CASSLSRGGSEQYF. The DNA of the CDR3 is TGTGCCAGCAGCTTATCTCGGGGCGGGAGCGAGCAGTACTTC.

The V and J genes are TRBV3-1 (or the pseudogene TRBV3-2) and TRBJ1-1; tentatively, D is TRBD1 (5 bases). V was clipped by 5 bases and J by 3 bases, with 13 bases between them. This CDR3 contains 14 residues. Germline lookup yields CDR1 LGHDT and CDR2 YNNKEL (reference sequence). The chain's CDR3 is CASSMGRGDTEAFF. The CDR3 nucleotides are TGTGCCAGCAGCATGGGGCGGGGGGACACTGAAGCTTTCTTT.

This chain joins TRBV5-5 and TRBJ1-2; TRBD1 matches at 7 bases. The germline CDR1 and CDR2 sequences are SGHKS and YYEKEE (reference sequence). This CDR3 has 14 residues. V lost 0 bases, J lost 2 bases, and 1 base stayed unmatched. The CDR3 DNA follows: TGTGCCAGCAGCTTGGAGGGACAGAACTATGGCTACACCTTC. Residues: CASSLEGQNYGYTF.

This chain joins TRBV3-1 (or the pseudogene TRBV3-2) and TRBJ2-5, with D maybe TRBD2 (6 bases). The V gene's germline CDR1 is LGHDT and CDR2 YNNKEL (reference sequence). V lost 0 bases and J 1 base, leaving 12 bases between the germline ends. The CDR3 sequence is 16 residues long. As DNA, the CDR3 is TGTGCCAGCAGCCAAGATCCCCTGCGGGGCCAAGAGACCCAGTACTTC. Amino acid sequence: CASSQDPLRGQETQYF.

The gene calls are TRBV18 and TRBJ1-6; the match to TRBD1 covers 9 bases. V dropped 4 bases and J dropped 10; count of bases not matched to a gene: 14. Germline V CDR1 and CDR2: KGHSH, LQKENI. The CDR3 consists of 17 residues. CDR3: CASSHNPGTGRLSPLHF. CDR3 in DNA: TGTGCCAGCTCACATAACCCCGGGACAGGGCGGTTGTCACCCCTCCACTTT.